The 10 T cell receptor beta chains reported below all come from one sample, sequenced in a study of tumor-infiltrating lymphocytes in primary liver carcinoma. Germline DNA was also extracted, with blood RNA taken from unsorted whole blood. Starting material of 450 to 550 ng total RNA yielded TCR beta cDNA via a constant-region primer. Each TCR beta library was derived from three nested multiplex PCR rounds that employed slightly modified ARM-PCR. TRBV1-TRBV30 forward and Cbeta reverse primers drove the first two approximately 10-cycle rounds. TCRdb reanalysed the multiplex PCR reads using MiXCR and keeps one entry per CDR3 protein. There are 310,000 or so distinct CDR3 sequences in the sample; about three fifths occur only once, and 15% to 20% lies in the top ten. Sequenced input: peripheral blood. These receptor sequences come from a woman in her 30s with primary liver carcinoma and hepatitis B virus infection.

As concerns this clonotype: One junction end does not reproduce the germline sequence, and a read error may be involved. The chain uses TRBV7-8 and TRBJ1-5; D call uncertain. Germline CDR1 and CDR2: SGHVS and FQNEAQ. This CDR3 contains 15 residues. The CDR3: CVSSIGSRMNQPQHF. The CDR3 DNA is TGTGTCAGCAGTATCGGGTCAAGGATGAATCAGCCCCAGCATTTT.

With regard to this clonotype: Given a much more abundant clone one base away, this may be a read error. V and J are TRBV7-4 and TRBJ2-7, with a tentative D call TRBD2 (6 bases). From germline, CDR1 is SGHVT and CDR2 SQSDAQ. The CDR3 covers 15 residues. Between the trimmed V and J ends, which lost 1 base and 4 bases, there was a span of 14 bases. For the CDR3, the DNA is TGTGCCAGCAGCTTAGGGCGCGGGGCAGGGTACGAGCAGTACTTC. This sequence encodes CASSLGRGAGYEQYF.

Comments on this clonotype: It is unclear where the CDR3 begins or ends on the DNA, so no DNA is shown, and the CDR3 is as TCRdb lists it. The CDR3 reads CASSFGQGTKTGELFF. The gene calls are TRBV11-3 and TRBJ2-2; the tabulated D call, TRBD1, remains unverified against the DNA. The CDR3 is 16 residues long, counting both termini. Germline V gene sequence: CDR1 SGHNT, CDR2 YENEEA.

The chain employs TRBV30 and TRBJ1-1; D is ambiguous. There are 14 residues in the CDR3. V lost 2 bases to trimming and J lost 3 bases, with 13 bases between them. Germline CDR1 is GTSNPN and CDR2 is SVGIG (reference sequence). The CDR3 DNA reads TGTGCCTGGAGTAGCTCGGTTTTAGACACTGAAGCTTTCTTT. Translation gives CAWSSSVLDTEAFF.

Regarding this clonotype: A much larger clone differs from this one at a single base, so this may be a read error. This chain links TRBV4-3 with TRBJ2-7; 10 bases fit TRBD2. V was clipped by 9 bases and J by 4 bases; unmatched bases: 9. The germline V gene encodes CDR1 LGHNA and CDR2 YSLEER. The CDR3 loop spans 14 amino acids. The CDR3 protein is CARSKREGPYEQYF. The DNA of the CDR3 is TGCGCCAGGTCTAAGCGGGAGGGCCCTTACGAGCAGTACTTC.

The CDR3 DNA sequence: TGTGCCAGCAGTGAGACGGGCTACACTGAAGCTTTCTTT. Translating gives CASSETGYTEAFF. This chain connects TRBV6-1 to TRBJ1-1; no clear D. With 3 bases removed from V and 3 bases from J, the gap between germline ends came to 8 bases. Germline CDR1 reads MNHNS; CDR2 reads SASEGT. This CDR3 contains 13 residues.

The chain recombines TRBV7-9 with TRBJ2-5; 12 bases match TRBD2. Looked up from germline, CDR1 is SEHNR and CDR2 is FQNEAQ (reference sequence). V lost 5 bases, J lost 5 bases, and 12 bases stayed unmatched. This CDR3 spans 17 amino acids. In nucleotides, the CDR3 is TGTGCCAGCAGCCCTCGGACTAGCGGGATAACCGGGGAGACCCAGTACTTC. Its protein product is CASSPRTSGITGETQYF.

In regard to this clonotype: One end of the junction varies from germline; a read error may be responsible. V usage is TRBV11-2 and J usage is TRBJ2-2; D possibly corresponds to TRBD2 (5 bases). Germline lookup yields CDR1 SGHAT and CDR2 FQNNGV. The CDR3 extends over 13 amino acids. CDR3 protein: CASSPTRTGEPFF. The CDR3 coding sequence is TGTGCCAGCAGCCCTACTAGAACCGGGGAGCCGTTTTTT.

Note on this clonotype: This may arise from a read error, as a much more abundant clone is one base away. The V and J genes are TRBV29-1 and TRBJ2-7; TRBD2 aligns across 9 bases. The germline V gene encodes CDR1 SQVTM and CDR2 ANQGSEA. The CDR3 loop spans 12 amino acids. For the CDR3, the DNA is TGCAGCCTTGAAGTAGCGGGAGACGAGCAGTACTTC. The encoded protein is CSLEVAGDEQYF.

A remark on this clonotype: The conserved phenylalanine or tryptophan is not found at the CDR3 terminus, so this likely reflects a read error. The CDR3 protein is CASSLEVGLHTYEQYL. The CDR3 region has the DNA TGCGCCAGCAGCTTAGAGGTGGGACTCCACACCTACGAGCAGTACCTC. The rearrangement joins TRBV11-2 to TRBJ2-7, with D maybe TRBD2 (6 bases). Germline V gene lookup returns CDR1 SGHAT and CDR2 FQNNGV. This CDR3 has 16 amino acids.